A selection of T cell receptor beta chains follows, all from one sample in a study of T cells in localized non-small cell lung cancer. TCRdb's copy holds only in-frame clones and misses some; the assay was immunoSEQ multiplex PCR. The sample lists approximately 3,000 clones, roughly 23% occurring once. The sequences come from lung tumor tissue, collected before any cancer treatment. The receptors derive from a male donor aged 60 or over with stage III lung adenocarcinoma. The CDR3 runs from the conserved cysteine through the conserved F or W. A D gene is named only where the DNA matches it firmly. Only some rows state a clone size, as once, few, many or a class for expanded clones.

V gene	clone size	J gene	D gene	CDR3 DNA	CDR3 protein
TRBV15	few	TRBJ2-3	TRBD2	TGTGCCACCAGCAGAGGTCTAGCGGCTAGCACAGATACGCAGTATTTT	CATSRGLAASTDTQYF
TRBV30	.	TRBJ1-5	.	TGTGCCTGGAGTGACTCAAATCAGCCCCAGCATTTT	CAWSDSNQPQHF
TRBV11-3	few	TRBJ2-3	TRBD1	TGTGCCAGCAGCCTGACGGGACAGGTGTCTCAACCTGGCACAGATACGCAGTATTTT	CASSLTGQVSQPGTDTQYF
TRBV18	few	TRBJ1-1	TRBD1	TGTGCCAGCTCGCCCGGGACAGGCCGAACTGAAGCTTTCTTT	CASSPGTGRTEAFF
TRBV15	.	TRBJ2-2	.	TGTGCCACCAGCAGAGAGGGGACGGTGAACACCGGGGAGCTGTTTTTT	CATSREGTVNTGELFF
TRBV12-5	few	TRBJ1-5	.	TGTGCTAGTGCCCCCGGGGCGGGGTATGGCAATCAGCCCCAGCATTTT	CASAPGAGYGNQPQHF
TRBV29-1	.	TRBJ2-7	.	TGCAGCGTTGAAGAACTCGGCAGGGGTCTTAACTACGAGCAGTACTTC	CSVEELGRGLNYEQYF
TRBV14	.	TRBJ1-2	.	TGTGCCAGCAGCTCCCGAACCAATTACTATGGCTACACCTTC	CASSSRTNYYGYTF
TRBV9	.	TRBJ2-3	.	TGTGCCAGCAGCGTTCTACATACGGGGACAGATACGCAGTATTTT	CASSVLHTGTDTQYF
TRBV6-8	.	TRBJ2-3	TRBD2	TGTGCCAGCAGCGGGACTAGCGGGAGCGGGGATACGCAGTATTTT	CASSGTSGSGDTQYF
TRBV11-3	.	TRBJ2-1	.	TGTGCCAGCAGCTCCAGACCGATCCCCACTACCTACAATGAGCAGTTCTTC	CASSSRPIPTTYNEQFF
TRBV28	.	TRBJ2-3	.	TGTGCCAGCAGTCACTCGCCGGGGGATGGGTTCACAGATACGCAGTATTTT	CASSHSPGDGFTDTQYF
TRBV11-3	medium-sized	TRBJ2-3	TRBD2	TGTGCCAGCAGCTTAACTCCCCGGGGGGAGATAATAGATACGCAGTATTTT	CASSLTPRGEIIDTQYF
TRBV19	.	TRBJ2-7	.	TGTGCCAGTAGTATCTTCTCAGGGGAGTACGAGCAGTACTTC	CASSIFSGEYEQYF
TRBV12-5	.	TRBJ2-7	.	TGTGCTAGTGGTTATAGCTCCTACGAGCAGTACTTC	CASGYSSYEQYF
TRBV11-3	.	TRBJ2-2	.	TGTGCCAGCAGCTTAATGGCAGGGTCCGGGGAGCTGTTTTTT	CASSLMAGSGELFF
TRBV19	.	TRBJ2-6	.	TGTGCCAGTAGTATGAGGGGTCCCCGCTCTGGGGCCAACGTCCTGACTTTC	CASSMRGPRSGANVLTF
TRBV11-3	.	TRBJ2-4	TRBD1	TGTGCCAGCAGCCGGGACAGGGCCGAAAACATTCAGTACTTC	CASSRDRAENIQYF
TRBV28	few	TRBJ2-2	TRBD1	TGTGCCAGCAGCCTCACTGACAGGGGTTCGAACACCGGGGAGCTGTTTTTT	CASSLTDRGSNTGELFF
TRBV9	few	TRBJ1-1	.	TGTGCCAGCCACGAGGAAGGATTTACTGAAGCTTTCTTT	CASHEEGFTEAFF
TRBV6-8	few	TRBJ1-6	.	TGTGCCAGCAGTTATCGGGACGTGGGTTCACCCCTCCACTTT	CASSYRDVGSPLHF
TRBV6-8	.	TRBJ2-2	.	TGTGCCATCACGGCGCACAGGGAGACCGGGGAGCTGTTTTTT	CAITAHRETGELFF
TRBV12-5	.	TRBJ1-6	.	TGTGCTAGTGGTCTTGGGACGGGTCATTCACCCCTCCACTTT	CASGLGTGHSPLHF
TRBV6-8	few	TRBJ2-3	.	TGTGCCATCAGTGCGATCGGGGGCGGGTTACCAGATACGCAGTATTTT	CAISAIGGGLPDTQYF
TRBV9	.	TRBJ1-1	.	TGTGCCAGCAGCGTCAGGGTAGGAAACACTGAAGCTTTCTTT	CASSVRVGNTEAFF
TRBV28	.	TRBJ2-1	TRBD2	TGTGCCAGCAGTCCACTAGCGGGGGCCGGGCCCAATTCCTACAATGAGCAGTTCTTC	CASSPLAGAGPNSYNEQFF
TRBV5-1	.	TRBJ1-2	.	TGCGCCAGCAGCTTGGAGGCAGCTAACTATGGCTACACCTTC	CASSLEAANYGYTF
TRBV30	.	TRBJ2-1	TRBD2	TGTGCCTGGAGTAGAGCGGGGGGGCCGAATGAGCAGTTCTTC	CAWSRAGGPNEQFF
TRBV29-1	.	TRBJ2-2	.	TGCAGCGTTGGGAAAGGGCCGGGTGGGCTGTTTTTT	CSVGKGPGGLFF
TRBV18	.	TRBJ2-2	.	TGTGCCAGCTCAAAATCAGGGGTCGACGATTACACCGGGGAGCTGTTTTTT	CASSKSGVDDYTGELFF
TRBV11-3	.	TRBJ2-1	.	TGTGCCAGCAGCTCTCCCCCGGGGGCCCCGGCCTACAATGAGCAGTTCTTC	CASSSPPGAPAYNEQFF
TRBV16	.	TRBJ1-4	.	TGTGCCAGCAGCCATCACGGGACAAGGAATGAAAAACTGTTTTTT	CASSHHGTRNEKLFF
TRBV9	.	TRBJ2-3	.	TGTGCCAGCAGCGTAGTCCCGGGGGCCACTTCGCAGTATTTT	CASSVVPGATSQYF
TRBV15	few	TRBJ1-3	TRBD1	TGTGCCACCAGCAGTACAGGGGCGATTGGAAACACCATATATTTT	CATSSTGAIGNTIYF
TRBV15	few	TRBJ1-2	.	TGTGCCACCAGCAGAGAGCGGGGGCAGACGAACTATGGCTACACCTTC	CATSRERGQTNYGYTF
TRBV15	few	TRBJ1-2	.	TGTGCCACCAGCAGAGACCCACTGATGGGGGGCTACACCTTC	CATSRDPLMGGYTF
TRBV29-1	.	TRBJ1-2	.	TGCAGCGTTGACCCCTCCCCCTCAATACCAGGCTACACCTTC	CSVDPSPSIPGYTF
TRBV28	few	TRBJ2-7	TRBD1	TGTGCCAGCAGTACCGCGGGACAGGGGAATCGGGAGCAGTACTTC	CASSTAGQGNREQYF
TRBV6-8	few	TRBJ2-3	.	TGTGCCATCAGTCTGAGCGGAGCTGGGACAGATACGCAGTATTTT	CAISLSGAGTDTQYF
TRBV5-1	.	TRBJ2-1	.	TGCGCCAGCAGCTTTAGGGGGTATACCTACAATGAGCAGTTCTTC	CASSFRGYTYNEQFF
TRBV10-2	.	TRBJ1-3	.	TGCGCCAGCAGTGAGCCGGCAGATGGAAACACCATATATTTT	CASSEPADGNTIYF
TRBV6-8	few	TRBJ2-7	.	TGTGCCAGCAGCCCCGGATTGACCTACGAGCAGTACTTC	CASSPGLTYEQYF
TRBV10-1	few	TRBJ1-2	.	TGCGCCAGCAGTGCATCAGGGAACTATGGCTACACCTTC	CASSASGNYGYTF
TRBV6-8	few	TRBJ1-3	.	TGTGCCAGCATAAGACAATTCCCGTTAAACACCATATATTTT	CASIRQFPLNTIYF
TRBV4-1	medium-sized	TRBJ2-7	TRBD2	TGCGCCAGCAGCCAAGAACTAGCGGAGTCCTACGAGCAGTACTTC	CASSQELAESYEQYF
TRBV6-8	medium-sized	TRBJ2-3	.	TGTGCCAGCACAAGGGGTCGAGATCTACGCACAGATACGCAGTATTTT	CASTRGRDLRTDTQYF
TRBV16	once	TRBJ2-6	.	TGTGCCAGCAGCCCTTTCTTGTATCCATCTGGGGCCAACGTCCTGACTTTC	CASSPFLYPSGANVLTF
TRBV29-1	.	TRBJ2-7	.	TGCAGCGTTGTCAGGAGCTCCTACGAGCAGTACTTC	CSVVRSSYEQYF
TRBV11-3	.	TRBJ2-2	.	TGTGCCAGCAGCGGAGACATGCTGAACACCGGGGAGCTGTTTTTT	CASSGDMLNTGELFF
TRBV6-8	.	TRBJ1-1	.	TGTGCCAGCAGCCTTGTGGGAACTGAAGCTTTCTTT	CASSLVGTEAFF
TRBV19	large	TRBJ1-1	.	TGTGCCAGTAGTATACAAAGTGAAGCTTTCTTT	CASSIQSEAFF